A single sample gave rise to the 25 T cell receptor beta chains below, sequenced in a study of T cell responses to AZD1222 COVID-19 vaccine. The data were produced by immunoSEQ multiplex PCR, yet TCRdb's version contains in-frame clones alone and is incomplete. The repertoire holds about 93,000 clones, with over 75% as singletons. Here the sequenced sample was peripheral blood, taken 28 days after the second AZD1222 dose. The receptor source for this set is an adult who received the AZD1222 COVID-19 vaccine.

The chain carries TRBV11-2 and TRBJ1-6; D not resolved. Looked up from germline, CDR1 is SGHAT and CDR2 is FQNNGV. Trimming stripped 7 bases from V and 5 bases from J, with 12 bases between. The CDR3 length is 14 residues. The CDR3 bases are TGTGCCAGCACCGACCCGAGGGATAATTCACCCCTCCACTTT. This translates into CASTDPRDNSPLHF.

This rearrangement joins TRBV9 to TRBJ1-5; possible D gene TRBD1, 5 bases. There are 14 residues in the CDR3. Looked up from germline, CDR1 is SGDLS and CDR2 is YYNGEE. Trimming pared 4 bases from V and 2 bases from J, leaving 10 bases between. CDR3 amino acids: CASSQGFGNQPQHF. The CDR3 DNA reads TGTGCCAGCAGCCAGGGATTCGGCAATCAGCCCCAGCATTTT.

As concerns this clone: In the same sample, other DNA sequences code for this CDR3. The chain couples TRBV5-4 to TRBJ2-3, with D perhaps assigned TRBD1 or TRBD2 (5 bases each). The germline V and J ends were trimmed by 5 bases and 0 bases, with 10 bases remaining between them. Germline V gives CDR1 SGHNT, CDR2 YYREEE (reference sequence). CDR3 length: 14 residues. CDR3: CASRLGGSTDTQYF. In nucleotides, the CDR3 is TGTGCCAGCAGACTTGGGGGAAGCACAGATACGCAGTATTTT. Looking up the rest from reference TRBV5-4 and TRBJ2-3 gives the full variable domain: ETGVTQSPTHLIKTRGQQVTLRCSSQSGHNTVSWYQQALGQGPQFIFQYYREEENGRGNFPPRFSGLQFPNYSSELNVNALELDDSALYLCASRLGGSTDTQYFGPGTRLTVL.

This clone showed up just once. V and J are TRBV5-6 and TRBJ2-3; 8 nucleotides match TRBD2. Trimming cost V 2 bases and J 4 bases; bases outside gene matches: 6. Germline V lookup: CDR1 SGHDT, CDR2 YYEEEE. CDR3 length: 15 residues. CDR3 sequence reads: CASSFTRLASDTQYF. Here the CDR3 DNA reads TGTGCCAGCAGCTTTACCCGACTAGCGTCAGATACGCAGTATTTT.

The chain employs TRBV5-1 and TRBJ1-2; D is possibly TRBD1 (6 bases). Germline values: CDR1 SGHRS, CDR2 YFSETQ. The CDR3 is made up of 11 amino acids. V was pared by 0 bases and J by 13 bases, with 10 bases between. The CDR3 nucleotides read TGCGCCAGCAGCTTGGACAGGGTTGTCACCTTC. This gives the protein CASSLDRVVTF.

The V call is TRBV3-1 (or the pseudogene TRBV3-2), the J call TRBJ1-1, with TRBD1 as a possible D gene (5 bases). CDR1 LGHDT and CDR2 YNNKEL come from the germline V gene (reference sequence). This CDR3 comprises 13 residues. V shed 8 bases and J shed 2 bases, with 12 bases lying between them. CDR3 in amino acids: CASHGGTNTEAFF. CDR3 DNA: TGTGCCAGCCACGGTGGGACTAACACTGAAGCTTTCTTT.

The chain has TRBV6-5 and TRBJ2-7; D remains unclear. This CDR3 has 14 residues. Germline assignment: CDR1 MNHEY and CDR2 SVGAGI. The V gene lost 3 bases and the J gene lost 4 bases, with 13 bases spanning the gap. CDR3 coding DNA: TGTGCCAGCAGTTATAGGGTTTTCAATTACGAGCAGTACTTC. Protein sequence: CASSYRVFNYEQYF.

The chain recombines TRBV7-2 with TRBJ1-5, with a possible D match to TRBD1 (6 bases). Germline V gene data show CDR1 as SGHTA and CDR2 as FQGNSA. The CDR3 is made up of 14 amino acids. Trimming took 1 base from V and 7 from J, leaving 11 bases between them. CDR3 sequence (DNA): TGTGCCAGCAGCTTAGACAGGGTAGGACAGCCCCAGCATTTT. It codes for CASSLDRVGQPQHF.

The chain recombines TRBV18 with TRBJ1-1; TRBD1 matches at 7 bases. The CDR3 covers 13 residues. Germline V gene data show CDR1 as KGHSH and CDR2 as LQKENI. V gave up 4 bases and J gave up 7 bases; unmatched junction bases: 6. Here the CDR3 reads CASSQVHRGEAFF. The CDR3 region has the DNA TGTGCCAGCTCACAGGTCCACAGGGGTGAAGCTTTCTTT. Filled out from reference TRBV18 and TRBJ1-1, the complete variable domain reads NAGVMQNPRHLVRRRGQEARLRCSPMKGHSHVYWYRQLPEEGLKFMVYLQKENIIDESGMPKERFSAEFPKEGPSILRIQQVVRGDSAAYFCASSQVHRGEAFFGQGTRLTVV.

V usage is TRBV11-2 and J usage is TRBJ1-1, with D unclear. Trimming pared 3 bases from V and 5 bases from J, leaving 10 bases between. In germline, CDR1 is SGHAT, CDR2 FQNNGV. The CDR3 totals 13 residues. The CDR3 here is CASSFFSVTEAFF. CDR3 nucleotide sequence: TGTGCCAGCAGCTTTTTTTCGGTGACTGAAGCTTTCTTT.

This rearrangement joins TRBV7-2 to TRBJ2-1, with a tentative D call TRBD2 (7 bases). Germline assignment: CDR1 SGHTA and CDR2 FQGNSA. This CDR3 spans 15 amino acids. Trimming stripped 2 bases from V and 3 bases from J, with 11 bases between. The CDR3 sequence: CASSLTGGGYNEQFF. The CDR3 DNA sequence: TGTGCCAGCAGCTTAACGGGGGGCGGCTACAATGAGCAGTTCTTC.

The gene calls are TRBV2 and TRBJ1-6; tentatively, D is TRBD1 (5 bases). The CDR3 runs 15 residues. Trimming left V 7 bases short and J 6 bases short, with 16 bases between. Germline V lookup: CDR1 SNHLY, CDR2 FYNNEI. CDR3 DNA: TGTGCCAGCATACAGGAGGCAGCGCTTAATTCACCCCTCCACTTT. Translating gives CASIQEAALNSPLHF.

The CDR3 DNA reads TGTGCCAGCAGCCCATTGGGGCAGGGGGAATATGGCTACACCTTC. Its protein is CASSPLGQGEYGYTF. The chain employs TRBV3-1 (or the pseudogene TRBV3-2) and TRBJ1-2; TRBD1 matches 7 bases. With 4 bases clipped from V and 5 bases from J, the junction kept 10 bases outside the gene matches. Germline V lookup: CDR1 LGHDT, CDR2 YNNKEL (reference sequence). This CDR3 contains 15 residues.

The rearrangement links TRBV6-6 to TRBJ1-2; possibly TRBD1 for D (5 bases). V was cut by 0 bases and J by 6 bases, with 11 bases left in between. The germline CDR1 and CDR2 sequences are MNHNY and SVGAGI (reference sequence). CDR3 length: 14 residues. The CDR3 DNA sequence: TGTGCCAGCAGTTACTCGATCAGGGTAGATGGCTACACCTTC. Its translation: CASSYSIRVDGYTF.

This clone has only one observation. The chain uses TRBV4-3 and TRBJ1-3, with D maybe TRBD1 (6 bases). V lost 0 bases to trimming and J lost 1 base, with 13 bases between them. The germline gives CDR1 LGHNA, CDR2 YSLEER. CDR3 size: 17 residues. The CDR3 coding sequence is TGCGCCAGCAGCCAAGATTGGGGGCCCCCGTCTGGAAACACCATATATTTT. Translated: CASSQDWGPPSGNTIYF.

The chain uses TRBV7-3 and TRBJ2-1, with D possibly matching TRBD1 (6 bases). This CDR3 is built from 15 residues. The germline gives CDR1 SGHTA, CDR2 FQGTGA. Trimming took 6 bases from V and 8 from J, leaving 20 bases between them. CDR3 region: CASRETGQKFHEQFF. The CDR3 nucleotides are TGTGCCAGCAGAGAGACGGGACAAAAATTCCATGAGCAGTTCTTC.

The count of this clone is one. The gene calls are TRBV3-1 (or the pseudogene TRBV3-2) and TRBJ1-6; 10 bases are shared with TRBD1. V was clipped by 4 bases and J by 7 bases; unmatched bases: 4. CDR3 length: 15 residues. Germline V gives CDR1 LGHDT, CDR2 YNNKEL (reference sequence). CDR3 DNA sequence: TGTGCCAGCAGCCTCGGGACAGGGGAAAATTCACCCCTCCACTTT. Its protein is CASSLGTGENSPLHF.

The chain links TRBV19 to TRBJ2-1; TRBD2 matches at 14 bases. CDR1 is LNHDA, CDR2 SQIVND, per germline (reference sequence). The CDR3 covers 21 residues. The trim removed 7 bases at V and 4 bases at J, leaving 21 bases unmatched. The chain's CDR3 is CASTLRAGLAGAYAGYNEQFF. CDR3 in DNA: TGTGCCAGTACCCTTAGGGCGGGACTAGCGGGAGCCTACGCGGGTTACAATGAGCAGTTCTTC.

Within the sample, this clone is medium-sized. This chain uses TRBV11-2 with TRBJ1-2; D call uncertain. The V end was cut by 0 bases, the J end by 6 bases, with 5 bases between. The CDR3 totals 12 residues. The germline gives CDR1 SGHAT, CDR2 FQNNGV. CDR3 bases: TGTGCCAGCAGCTTAGACGGGGATGGCTACACCTTC. Protein: CASSLDGDGYTF.

The chain employs TRBV20-1 and TRBJ1-3, with a weak D call TRBD1 (5 bases). V was shortened by 6 bases and J by 6 bases, with 18 bases between the two germline ends. This CDR3 region has 14 residues. Germline CDR1 is DFQATT and CDR2 is SNEGSKA (reference sequence). The CDR3 nucleotides read TGCAGTGCCAGTCCCCCGGGGGTTGCAAACACCATATATTTT. Encoded protein: CSASPPGVANTIYF.

This clone is a singleton in its sample. J is TRBJ2-3 and V is TRBV23-1; no clear D. TRBV23-1 belongs to the ORF category, with a function that is uncertain. V was shortened by 0 bases and J by 0 bases, with 19 bases between the two germline ends. This CDR3 contains 19 residues. The CDR3 DNA follows: TGCGCCAGCAGTCAATCAATAAAGCAGATAAGACCTAGCACAGATACGCAGTATTTT. Translation: CASSQSIKQIRPSTDTQYF.

The genes are TRBV20-1 and TRBJ1-1; 9 bases fit TRBD1. Losses at the gene ends were 3 bases for V and 4 bases for J; bases not matched to a gene: 9. Germline V gives CDR1 DFQATT, CDR2 SNEGSKA (reference sequence). CDR3 length: 15 residues. DNA for the CDR3: TGCAGTGCTAGTGGGGACAGGGCTTATCTCACTGAAGCTTTCTTT. This translates into CSASGDRAYLTEAFF.

The chain carries TRBV30 and TRBJ1-6, with D possibly being TRBD1 (6 bases). The length of the CDR3 is 14 residues. CDR1 and CDR2 (germline): GTSNPN, SVGIG (reference sequence). V was shortened by 0 bases and J by 7 bases, with 10 bases between the two germline ends. This CDR3 reads CAWSVGQSNSPLHF. CDR3 nucleotide sequence: TGTGCCTGGAGTGTAGGACAGTCCAATTCACCCCTCCACTTT. The variable domain in full, completed from reference TRBV30 and TRBJ1-6, reads SQTIHQWPATLVQPVGSPLSLECTVEGTSNPNLYWYRQAAGRGLQLLFYSVGIGQISSEVPQNLSASRPQDRQFILSSKKLLLSDSGFYLCAWSVGQSNSPLHFGNGTRLTVT.

The chain has TRBV2 and TRBJ1-2, with TRBD1 as a possible D gene (5 bases). V shed 6 bases and J shed 7 bases, with 24 bases lying between them. Germline-derived CDR1 and CDR2 are SNHLY and FYNNEI. The CDR3 extends over 16 amino acids. In nucleotides, the CDR3 is TGTGCCAGCAGCGCGACCCCTCCGGGACCTCTTCGTGGCTACACCTTC. Encoded protein: CASSATPPGPLRGYTF.

The chain is built from TRBV6-1 and TRBJ1-2; D gene ambiguous. V was pared by 2 bases and J by 5 bases, with 6 bases between. Germline CDR1 and CDR2: MNHNS and SASEGT. The CDR3 is 12 residues long. CDR3 sequence (DNA): TGTGCCAGCAGTGAAAGGGTTTATGGCTACACCTTC. Translation: CASSERVYGYTF.